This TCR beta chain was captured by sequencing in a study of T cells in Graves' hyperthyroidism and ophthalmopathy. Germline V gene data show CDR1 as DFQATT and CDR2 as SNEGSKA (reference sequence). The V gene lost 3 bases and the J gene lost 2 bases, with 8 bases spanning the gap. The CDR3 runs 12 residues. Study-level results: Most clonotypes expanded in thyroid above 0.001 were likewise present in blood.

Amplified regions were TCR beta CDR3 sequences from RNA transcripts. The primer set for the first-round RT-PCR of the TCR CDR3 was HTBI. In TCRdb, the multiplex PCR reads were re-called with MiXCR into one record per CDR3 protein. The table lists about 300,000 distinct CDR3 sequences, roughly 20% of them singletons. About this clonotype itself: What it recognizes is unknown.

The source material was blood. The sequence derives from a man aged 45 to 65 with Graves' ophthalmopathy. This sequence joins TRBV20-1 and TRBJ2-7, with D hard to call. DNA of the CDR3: TGCAGTGCTAGTTTGCGGACCTACGAGCAGTACTTC. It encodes CSASLRTYEQYF.